The source of this T cell receptor (beta chain) is a study of molecular identifiers for immune sequencing clone quantification (dated by TCRdb to the late 2010s). About the investigation overall: For a replicate experiment, RNA from around 20,000 or 100,000 naive CD8 T cells was divided into five aliquots, of which four were sequenced. This methods study used CD8 T cells to benchmark TCR RNA copy counting and molecular-identifier clustering-based TCR repertoire sequencing (MIDCIRS). The paper's findings and limits, for the study overall: When barcode sub-clustering was omitted, TCR diversity was inflated by chimeric consensus sequences, with chimeras reaching as high as 47%. Modeling indicated approximately 2.7 TCR RNA copies recovered per cell, compared with 7.5 to 10 by digital PCR, which implies a capture efficiency of 25% to 35%. The naive libraries included spiked-in Jurkat TCR RNA (about 9 copies' worth), and this Jurkat TCR RNA is not part of the donor repertoire. Spiked-in Jurkat TCR RNA equal to a single cell's worth was reported to be detectable even within one million naive CD8 T cells. In CMV-specific effector cells, clones with more than 20 RNA copies accounted for over 97% of molecules, whereas in naive cells such clones accounted for under 1%. The sizes of highly expanded clones could end up underestimated when identical TCR molecules share a barcode.

Receptor amplification or capture employed PCR. The sequencer listed for this sample is Illumina HiSeq 4000. Bulk TCR libraries were prepared as previously described, using TCR primers listed in Table S5. Total RNA was purified with the Qiagen AllPrep DNA/RNA kit. Before analysis, reads from multiple sequencing runs of one library were combined. In the paper's pipeline: Reads were retained only if their TCR constant sequence matched exactly, and those retained reads were trimmed to 150 nt and grouped according to their 12-nt molecular barcodes. Within each barcode group, reads were sub-clustered at a 15% Levenshtein threshold, and quality-weighted consensus sequences were built per RNA molecule. Non-functional sequences were excluded, and lower-count sequences lying one edit away from another sequence were also excluded. Based on fitting two negative binomial distributions, any barcode sub-cluster with under 20% of the maximum read count was discarded. Clones were called with MiXCR by TCRdb after fastp trimmed the public reads at Q25, and only in-frame beta chains were retained. Under each unique CDR3 protein, matching rows form one entry showing the most common genes and DNA. These V and J calls rely on TCRdb rather than the paper's analysis. A total of 10,000 or so distinct CDR3 sequences appear in this sample, 15% to 20% of them only once. The leading ten clones occupy 2% to 2.5% of the sample.

This clonotype is judged medium-sized (0.01 to 0.1%). It has no known antigen specificity. No qualities accompany the bases; no much larger clone lies one base away. Naive CD8 T cell libraries were made from about 21,000 to 970,000 sorted cells using 10%, 30% or 50% of purified RNA. On a BD FACSAria II, naive CD8 T cells were FACS-sorted as CD8+CD4-CCR7+CD45RA+ and collected into RLT Plus buffer. Approximately 9 TCR copies' worth of Jurkat RNA were spiked into roughly 17,000-1,100,000 naive CD8 T cell samples to test detection sensitivity. Enrichment of CD8 T cells was performed with RosetteSep CD8+ T Cell Enrichment Cocktail and Ficoll-Paque, after which ACK red cell lysis was carried out. The receptor comes from a human donor in good health. Some libraries in this study had Jurkat cell RNA spiked in. Sequencing input: naive CD8+ T cells from blood, with Jurkat cell RNA spiked in. The label giving this sample's cell subset or site can be read as: FACS-sorted CD8+CD4-CCR7+CD45RA+ naive T cells.

The CDR3 amino acid sequence is: CATSVGGIGNQPQHF. The DNA sequence follows: TGTGCCACCAGTGTTGGGGGAATTGGCAATCAGCCCCAGCATTTT. The chain uses TRBV24-1 and TRBJ1-5; a tentative D call is TRBD1 (5 bases match). The cysteine opens and the phenylalanine closes a CDR3 of 15 amino acids. CDR3 DNA is the only sequence kept; it has 45 bases, read in frame from the first base. Between the V and J ends, shortened by 5 bases and 2 bases respectively, the junction contains 12 bases. As encoded in the germline V gene, CDR1 is KGHDR while CDR2 is SFDVKD.